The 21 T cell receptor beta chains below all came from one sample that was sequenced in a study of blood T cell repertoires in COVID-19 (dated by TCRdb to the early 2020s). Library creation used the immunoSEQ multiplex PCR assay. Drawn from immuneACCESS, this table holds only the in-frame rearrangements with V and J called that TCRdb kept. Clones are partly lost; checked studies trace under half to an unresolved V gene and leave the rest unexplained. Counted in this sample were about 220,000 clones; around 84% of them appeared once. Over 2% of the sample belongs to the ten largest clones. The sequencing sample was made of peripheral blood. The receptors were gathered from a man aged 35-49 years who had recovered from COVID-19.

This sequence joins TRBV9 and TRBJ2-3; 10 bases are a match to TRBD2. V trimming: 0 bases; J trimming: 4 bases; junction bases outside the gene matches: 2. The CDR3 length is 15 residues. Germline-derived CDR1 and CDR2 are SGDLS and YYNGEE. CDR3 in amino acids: CASSVELAGPDTQYF. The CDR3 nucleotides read TGTGCCAGCAGCGTAGAACTAGCGGGGCCAGATACGCAGTATTTT.

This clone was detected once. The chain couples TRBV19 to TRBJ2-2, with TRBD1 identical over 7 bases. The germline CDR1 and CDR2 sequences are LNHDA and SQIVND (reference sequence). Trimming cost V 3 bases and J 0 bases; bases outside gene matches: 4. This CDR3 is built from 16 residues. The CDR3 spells CASSMLGTANTGELFF. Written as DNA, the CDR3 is TGTGCCAGTAGTATGCTCGGGACAGCGAACACCGGGGAGCTGTTTTTT.

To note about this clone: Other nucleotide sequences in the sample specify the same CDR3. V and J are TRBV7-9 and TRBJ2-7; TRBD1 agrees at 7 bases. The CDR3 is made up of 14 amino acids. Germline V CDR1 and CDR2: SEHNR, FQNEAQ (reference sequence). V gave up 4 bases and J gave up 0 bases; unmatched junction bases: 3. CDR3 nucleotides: TGTGCCAGCAGCTCGTGGGACAGCTCCTACGAGCAGTACTTC. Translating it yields CASSSWDSSYEQYF.

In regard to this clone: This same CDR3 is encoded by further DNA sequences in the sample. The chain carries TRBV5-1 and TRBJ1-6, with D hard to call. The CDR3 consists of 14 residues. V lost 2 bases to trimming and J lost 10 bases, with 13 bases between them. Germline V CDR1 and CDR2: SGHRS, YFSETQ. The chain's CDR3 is CASSLGGSGSPLHF. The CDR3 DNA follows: TGCGCCAGCAGCTTAGGAGGGTCTGGATCACCCCTCCACTTT.

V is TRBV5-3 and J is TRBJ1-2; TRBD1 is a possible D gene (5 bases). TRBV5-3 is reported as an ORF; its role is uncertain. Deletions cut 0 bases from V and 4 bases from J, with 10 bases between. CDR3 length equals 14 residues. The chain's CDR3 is CARSLAGNIYGYTF. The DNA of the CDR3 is TGTGCCAGAAGCTTGGCAGGGAACATCTATGGCTACACCTTC.

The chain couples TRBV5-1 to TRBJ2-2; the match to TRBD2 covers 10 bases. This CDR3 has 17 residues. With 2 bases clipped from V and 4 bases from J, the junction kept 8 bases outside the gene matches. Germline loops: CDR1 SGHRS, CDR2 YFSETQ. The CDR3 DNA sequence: TGCGCCAGCAGCTTTCCTAGCGGGGGACCGATCACCGGGGAGCTGTTTTTT. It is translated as CASSFPSGGPITGELFF.

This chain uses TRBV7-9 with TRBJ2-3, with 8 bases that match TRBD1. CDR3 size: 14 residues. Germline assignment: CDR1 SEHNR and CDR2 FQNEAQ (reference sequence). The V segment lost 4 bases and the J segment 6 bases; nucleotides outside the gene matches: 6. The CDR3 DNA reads TGTGCCAGCAGCTCGGACAGGGCTGGGGATACGCAGTATTTT. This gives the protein CASSSDRAGDTQYF. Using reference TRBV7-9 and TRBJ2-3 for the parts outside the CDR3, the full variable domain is DTGVSQNPRHKITKRGQNVTFRCDPISEHNRLYWYRQTLGQGPEFLTYFQNEAQLEKSRLLSDRFSAERPKGSFSTLEIQRTEQGDSAMYLCASSSDRAGDTQYFGPGTRLTVL.

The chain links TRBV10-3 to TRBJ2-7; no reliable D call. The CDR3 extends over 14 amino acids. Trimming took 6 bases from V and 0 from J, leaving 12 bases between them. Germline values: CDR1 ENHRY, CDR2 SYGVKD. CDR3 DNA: TGTGCCATCAGGGATAGCCTGGGCTCCTACGAGCAGTACTTC. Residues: CAIRDSLGSYEQYF.

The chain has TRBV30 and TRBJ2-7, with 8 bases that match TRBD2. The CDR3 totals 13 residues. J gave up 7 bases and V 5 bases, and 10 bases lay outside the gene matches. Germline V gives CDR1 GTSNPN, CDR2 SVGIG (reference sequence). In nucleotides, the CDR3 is TGTGCCTGGGAAGCGGGGGAAACGGGGGAGCAGTACTTC. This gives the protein CAWEAGETGEQYF.

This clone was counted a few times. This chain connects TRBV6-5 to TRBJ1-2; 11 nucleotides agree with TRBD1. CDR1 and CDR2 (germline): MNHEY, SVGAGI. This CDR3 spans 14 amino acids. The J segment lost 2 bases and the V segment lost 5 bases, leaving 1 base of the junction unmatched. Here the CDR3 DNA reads TGTGCCAGCAGTCGGACAGGGGGCAACTATGGCTACACCTTC. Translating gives CASSRTGGNYGYTF.

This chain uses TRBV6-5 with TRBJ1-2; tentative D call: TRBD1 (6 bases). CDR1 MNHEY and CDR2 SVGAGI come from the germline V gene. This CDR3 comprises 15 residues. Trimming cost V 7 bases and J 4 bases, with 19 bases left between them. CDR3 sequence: CASIVRRGGLYGYTF. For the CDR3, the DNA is TGTGCCAGCATAGTCCGCCGAGGGGGTCTCTATGGCTACACCTTC.

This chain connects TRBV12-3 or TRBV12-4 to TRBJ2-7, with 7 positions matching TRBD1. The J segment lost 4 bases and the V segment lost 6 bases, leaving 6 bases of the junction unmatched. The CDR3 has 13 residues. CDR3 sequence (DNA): TGTGCCAGCAGCCAATCACAGGGGTACGAGCAGTACTTC. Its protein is CASSQSQGYEQYF.

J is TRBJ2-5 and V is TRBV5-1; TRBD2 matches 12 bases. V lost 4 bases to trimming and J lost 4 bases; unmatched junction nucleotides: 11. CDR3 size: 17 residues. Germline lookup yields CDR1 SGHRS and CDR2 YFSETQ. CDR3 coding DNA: TGCGCCAGCAGCATTCGGCTAGCGGGGGGGCAGGGAGAGACCCAGTACTTC. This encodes CASSIRLAGGQGETQYF.

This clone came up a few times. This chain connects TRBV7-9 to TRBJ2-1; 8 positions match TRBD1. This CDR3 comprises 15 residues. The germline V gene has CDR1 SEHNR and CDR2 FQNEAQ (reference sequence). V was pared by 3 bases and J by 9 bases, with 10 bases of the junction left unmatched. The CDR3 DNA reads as TGTGCCAGCAGCTTGAAAGGAAACAGGGGGACTGAGCAGTTCTTC. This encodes CASSLKGNRGTEQFF.

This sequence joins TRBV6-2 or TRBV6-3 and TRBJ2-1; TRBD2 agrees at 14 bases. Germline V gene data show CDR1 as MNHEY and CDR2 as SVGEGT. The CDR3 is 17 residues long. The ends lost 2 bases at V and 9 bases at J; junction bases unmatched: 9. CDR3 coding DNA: TGTGCCAGCAGTTACCGGGGACTAGCGGGAGTCTCGAGTGAGCAGTTCTTC. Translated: CASSYRGLAGVSSEQFF.

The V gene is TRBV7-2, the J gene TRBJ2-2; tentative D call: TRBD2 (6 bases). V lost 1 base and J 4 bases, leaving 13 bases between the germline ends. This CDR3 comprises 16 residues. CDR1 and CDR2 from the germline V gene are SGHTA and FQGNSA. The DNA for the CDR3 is TGTGCCAGCAGCTTAGTTGGCGGGGCACTCACCGGGGAGCTGTTTTTT. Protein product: CASSLVGGALTGELFF.

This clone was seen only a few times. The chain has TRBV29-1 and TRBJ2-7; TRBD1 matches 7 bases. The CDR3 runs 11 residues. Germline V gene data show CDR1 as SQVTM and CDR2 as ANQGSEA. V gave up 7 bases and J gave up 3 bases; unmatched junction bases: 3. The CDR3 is CSAGQLYEQYF. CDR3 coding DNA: TGCAGCGCGGGACAGCTCTACGAGCAGTACTTC.

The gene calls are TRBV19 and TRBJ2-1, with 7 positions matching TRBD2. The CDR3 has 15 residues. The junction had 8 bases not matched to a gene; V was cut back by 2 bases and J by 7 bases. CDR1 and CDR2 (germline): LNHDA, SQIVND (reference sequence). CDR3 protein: CASSITGAGGNEQFF. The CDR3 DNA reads TGTGCCAGTAGTATAACCGGGGCCGGGGGGAATGAGCAGTTCTTC.

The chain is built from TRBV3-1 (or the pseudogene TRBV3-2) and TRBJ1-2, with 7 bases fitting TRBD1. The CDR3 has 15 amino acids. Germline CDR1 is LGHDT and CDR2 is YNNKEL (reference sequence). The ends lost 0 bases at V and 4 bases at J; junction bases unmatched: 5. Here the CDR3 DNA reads TGTGCCAGCAGCCAAGATTTGGCAGGGGGCTATGGCTACACCTTC. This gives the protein CASSQDLAGGYGYTF.

The CDR3 nucleotides are TGTGCCAGCAGTCAACTGACAGCATCAACGTCTAACTATGGCTACACCTTC. Protein product: CASSQLTASTSNYGYTF. The chain carries TRBV6-2 or TRBV6-3 and TRBJ1-2, with a weak D call TRBD1 (5 bases). In germline, CDR1 is MNHEY, CDR2 SVGEGT. The length of the CDR3 is 17 residues. V was pared by 5 bases and J by 0 bases, with 19 bases between.

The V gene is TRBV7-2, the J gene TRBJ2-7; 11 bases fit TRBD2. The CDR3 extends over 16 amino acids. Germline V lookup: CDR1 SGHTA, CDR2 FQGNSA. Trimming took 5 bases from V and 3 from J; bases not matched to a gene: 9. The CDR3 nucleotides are TGTGCCAGCAGCCTCAAGACTACTAGCGGGGGCTACGAGCAGTACTTC. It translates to CASSLKTTSGGYEQYF.